The 25 T cell receptor beta chains listed next were all sequenced from one sample in a study of regulatory T cells in long-lasting Graves disease. Time point defined: persistent/refractory GD, antithyroid drugs over 5 years with positive TRAb. The authors made the TCR library using RNA they extracted from PBMCs. Construction of TCR beta libraries relied on iRepertoire HTBI primers and on Arm-PCR targeting CDR3 regions. In TCRdb, the multiplex PCR reads were re-called with MiXCR into one record per CDR3 protein. Found here are 400,000 or so distinct CDR3 sequences, about 20% of them singletons; the top ten hold roughly 28%. The sample consisted of peripheral blood mononuclear cells (PBMCs), taken when the disease was refractory, from a patient treated with antithyroid drugs. All receptors derive from a female donor with Graves disease.

As for this clonotype: This may be a read error, as it is one base from a much larger clone. This rearrangement joins TRBV3-1 to TRBJ2-5; D is undetermined. This CDR3 region has 13 residues. Trimming took off 2 bases at V and 5 bases at J, with 9 bases between the two ends. The germline gives CDR1 LGHDT, CDR2 YNNKEL (reference sequence). The CDR3 here is CASSQYSSETQYF. The CDR3, as DNA: TGTGCCAGCAGCCAATACAGTAGCGAGACCCAGTACTTC.

This clonotype appeared a few times. The V gene is TRBV19, the J gene TRBJ1-2, with unresolved D. V was shortened by 1 base and J by 7 bases, with 10 bases between the two germline ends. This CDR3 spans 13 amino acids. Germline CDR1 LNHDA, CDR2 SQIVND (reference sequence). The CDR3 bases are TGTGCCAGTAGTATAGTTCCGCGGGGTGGCTACACCTTC. Residues: CASSIVPRGGYTF.

V is TRBV27 and J is TRBJ2-4; 15 positions match TRBD2. Germline CDR1 reads MNHEY; CDR2 reads SMNVEV (reference sequence). With V trimmed by 11 bases and J by 0 bases, 11 bases remained unmatched. The CDR3 has 18 residues. In nucleotides, the CDR3 is TGTGCCTCCGGGGTGGGACTAGCGGGAGGAATAGCCAAAAACATTCAGTACTTC. The encoded protein is CASGVGLAGGIAKNIQYF.

This clonotype was observed a few times. V is TRBV3-1 and J is TRBJ2-7; possible D gene TRBD2, 5 bases. Deletions cut 0 bases from V and 2 bases from J, with 14 bases between. Germline V gene sequence: CDR1 LGHDT, CDR2 YNNKEL (reference sequence). This CDR3 contains 16 residues. The CDR3 sequence is CASSQEVLSDPYEQYF. The CDR3, as DNA: TGTGCCAGCAGCCAAGAAGTTCTTAGCGACCCCTACGAGCAGTACTTC.

This clonotype has a handful of counts. The chain couples TRBV4-3 to TRBJ1-4; 7 nucleotides agree with TRBD1. The CDR3 sequence is 14 residues long. Germline assignment: CDR1 LGHNA and CDR2 YSLEER. With 1 base clipped from V and 10 bases from J, the junction kept 6 bases outside the gene matches. Here the CDR3 reads CASSQGQGSGKLFF. CDR3 bases: TGCGCCAGCAGCCAAGGACAGGGTTCAGGAAAACTGTTTTTT.

The rearrangement links TRBV24-1 to TRBJ2-2; the D is unclear. Germline values: CDR1 KGHDR, CDR2 SFDVKD. The CDR3 has 14 residues. Trimming shortened V by 8 bases and J by 7 bases, and 16 bases separated the two germline ends. CDR3: CATTFLGWGGELFF. CDR3 bases: TGTGCCACCACCTTCCTCGGTTGGGGCGGGGAGCTGTTTTTT.

This clonotype has just a few counts. The chain combines TRBV6-1 with TRBJ2-6; D ambiguous. The CDR3 runs to 15 residues. V was shortened by 6 bases and J by 1 base, with 10 bases between the two germline ends. The germline V gene encodes CDR1 MNHNS and CDR2 SASEGT. Here the CDR3 DNA reads TGTGCCAGCAGCTACCCCCCTTCTGGGGCCAACGTCCTGACTTTC. Its protein is CASSYPPSGANVLTF.

This clonotype was counted at least ten times. The chain employs TRBV6-1 and TRBJ1-6; D is uncertain. Trimming removed 8 bases at V and 5 bases at J, with 10 bases between. Looked up from germline, CDR1 is MNHNS and CDR2 is SASEGT. There are 13 residues in the CDR3. In nucleotides, the CDR3 is TGTGCCAGCCGTCCGGGTGATAATTCACCCCTCCACTTT. As protein: CASRPGDNSPLHF.

The table lists this clonotype with many counts. The chain couples TRBV20-1 to TRBJ1-2, with D possibly TRBD1 on 5 matching bases. Germline assignment: CDR1 DFQATT and CDR2 SNEGSKA (reference sequence). There are 15 residues in the CDR3. V lost 3 bases to trimming and J lost 3 bases, with 17 bases between them. The CDR3 is CSARSLLRVYYGYTF. Here the CDR3 DNA reads TGCAGTGCTAGGTCTCTCCTCAGGGTTTACTATGGCTACACCTTC.

This clonotype was seen more than once but under ten times. The chain couples TRBV28 to TRBJ1-2; D perhaps matches TRBD1 (5 bases). CDR3 length: 13 amino acids. CDR1 is MDHEN, CDR2 SYDVKM, per germline. V dropped 3 bases and J dropped 3 bases, with 8 bases sitting between them. The CDR3 region has the DNA TGTGCCAGCAGTTTTTCGGGGGACTATGGCTACACCTTC. As protein: CASSFSGDYGYTF.

For this clonotype: With a much larger clone just one base away, this may be a read error. The CDR3 DNA reads as TGTGCCAGCAGTTTTGCGGCGAGGGCTCAGCTCCAGCATTTT. Its translation: CASSFAARAQLQHF. The chain is built from TRBV12-3 or TRBV12-4 and TRBJ1-5; D remains ambiguous. There are 14 residues in the CDR3.

This clonotype has at least ten counts. This chain connects TRBV20-1 to TRBJ2-7; D is perhaps TRBD1 or TRBD2 (7 bases each). Germline assignment: CDR1 DFQATT and CDR2 SNEGSKA (reference sequence). CDR3 length equals 13 residues. The V gene lost 0 bases and the J gene lost 6 bases, with 12 bases spanning the gap. The CDR3 region is CSAREARGGEQYF. The CDR3 DNA reads as TGCAGTGCTAGAGAGGCCAGGGGGGGCGAGCAGTACTTC.

This chain connects TRBV7-9 to TRBJ1-2, with 8 bases aligning to TRBD1. The V gene end was trimmed by 2 bases and the J gene end by 4 bases; junction bases not matched to a gene: 12. Germline V gene data show CDR1 as SEHNR and CDR2 as FQNEAQ (reference sequence). The CDR3 totals 17 residues. This CDR3 is CASSLHLSQGARYGYTF. Here the CDR3 DNA reads TGTGCCAGCAGCTTACATCTTTCCCAGGGGGCACGCTATGGCTACACCTTC.

Ten or more counts support this clonotype. The chain is built from TRBV28 and TRBJ2-7; 8 bases fit TRBD2. This CDR3 has 17 amino acids. The V and J ends lost 4 bases and 3 bases, in that order; junction bases with no gene match: 14. Germline values: CDR1 MDHEN, CDR2 SYDVKM. The DNA of the CDR3 is TGTGCCAGCAGTTGGACTAGCTATCGACGGGGGAACTACGAGCAGTACTTC. This translates into CASSWTSYRRGNYEQYF.

This clonotype appeared a few times. The CDR3 loop is CASSPPGLAFDEQYF. CDR3 in DNA: TGTGCCAGCAGTCCACCGGGACTAGCTTTCGACGAGCAGTACTTC. This sequence joins TRBV27 and TRBJ2-7, with 9 bases that match TRBD2. Trimming cost V 5 bases and J 5 bases; bases outside gene matches: 10. Germline lookup yields CDR1 MNHEY and CDR2 SMNVEV (reference sequence). This CDR3 is 15 amino acids long.

As regards this clonotype: The junction differs from germline at one of its ends, possibly a read error. The CDR3 bases are TGTGCCAGCAGGAGCAGTGAAATTAAAGGAAATCGGCCCCAGCATTTT. This sequence encodes CASRSSEIKGNRPQHF. The rearrangement joins TRBV6-4 to TRBJ1-5, with D unresolved. The germline gives CDR1 MRHNA, CDR2 SNTAGT. This CDR3 has 16 amino acids.

This clonotype was observed at least ten times. As DNA, the CDR3 is TGTGCCAGCATGCTTGAAGCGGGCCGTTCCTACGAGCAGTACTTC. Its translation: CASMLEAGRSYEQYF. The chain couples TRBV7-9 to TRBJ2-7, with D perhaps TRBD2 (6 bases). CDR1 SEHNR and CDR2 FQNEAQ come from the germline V gene (reference sequence). Trimming pared 7 bases from V and 1 base from J, leaving 17 bases between. The CDR3 is 15 residues long.

This clonotype was detected a few times. The chain recombines TRBV7-2 with TRBJ2-7; weak D call: TRBD1 (6 bases). This CDR3 spans 14 amino acids. Trimming took off 5 bases at V and 3 bases at J, with 14 bases between the two ends. CDR1 and CDR2 (germline): SGHTA, FQGNSA. CDR3 nucleotides: TGTGCCAGCAGCGTCAGGGGACCTTTCTACGAGCAGTACTTC. The encoded protein is CASSVRGPFYEQYF.

This chain uses TRBV6-1 with TRBJ1-1; D unresolved. Germline V gene data show CDR1 as MNHNS and CDR2 as SASEGT. Trimming removed 4 bases from V and 0 bases from J, with 12 bases in between. The CDR3 is made up of 15 amino acids. The CDR3 reads CASSVMGLLNTEAFF. The CDR3, as DNA: TGTGCCAGCAGTGTTATGGGCCTATTGAACACTGAAGCTTTCTTT.

This clonotype was observed a handful of times. The rearrangement joins TRBV15 to TRBJ1-2, with no clear D. Germline V gene sequence: CDR1 LNHNV, CDR2 YYDKDF (reference sequence). This CDR3 has 13 amino acids. V lost 1 base to trimming and J lost 6 bases, with 9 bases between them. The CDR3 DNA sequence: TGTGCCACCAGCAGAGGACTTAGGGATGGCTACACCTTC. Amino acids: CATSRGLRDGYTF.

The CDR3 protein is CASSTSGTSVTYEQYF. The CDR3 bases are TGTGCCAGTAGTACCTCCGGGACTAGCGTCACCTACGAGCAGTACTTC. This rearrangement joins TRBV19 to TRBJ2-7; 10 nucleotides line up with TRBD2. This CDR3 comprises 16 residues. V shed 4 bases, J shed 2 bases, and the junction held 8 bases outside the gene matches. In germline, CDR1 is LNHDA, CDR2 SQIVND (reference sequence).

The gene calls are TRBV9 and TRBJ2-6; possibly TRBD2 for D (6 bases). Trimming cost V 0 bases and J 3 bases, with 13 bases left between them. Germline V lookup: CDR1 SGDLS, CDR2 YYNGEE. The CDR3 has 17 residues. CDR3 loop: CASSVVPGAHGANVLTF. The CDR3, as DNA: TGTGCCAGCAGCGTAGTTCCGGGAGCCCATGGGGCCAACGTCCTGACTTTC.

This clonotype appeared many times. V and J are TRBV5-5 and TRBJ1-1; D is perhaps TRBD1 (5 bases). The CDR3 spans 15 residues. The V end was cut by 6 bases, the J end by 5 bases, with 20 bases between. Germline V CDR1 and CDR2: SGHKS, YYEKEE (reference sequence). This CDR3 is CASNPWEGMGTEAFF. The CDR3 nucleotides are TGTGCCAGCAACCCTTGGGAGGGGATGGGGACTGAAGCTTTCTTT. Supplemented by reference TRBV5-5 and TRBJ1-1, the full variable domain reads DAGVTQSPTHLIKTRGQQVTLRCSPISGHKSVSWYQQVLGQGPQFIFQYYEKEERGRGNFPDRFSARQFPNYSSELNVNALLLGDSALYLCASNPWEGMGTEAFFGQGTRLTVV.

This clonotype came up many times. CDR3 DNA sequence: TGCGCCAGCAGCGACTATAAAGAGCAGTACTTC. As protein: CASSDYKEQYF. The gene calls are TRBV5-1 and TRBJ2-7; tentatively, D is TRBD2 (5 bases). V was shortened by 4 bases and J by 7 bases, with 9 bases between the two germline ends. The CDR3 consists of 11 residues. The V gene's germline CDR1 is SGHRS and CDR2 YFSETQ.

The gene calls are TRBV27 and TRBJ1-5, with D unclear. The length of the CDR3 is 14 residues. Germline-derived CDR1 and CDR2 are MNHEY and SMNVEV (reference sequence). The V end lost 5 bases, the J end lost 0 bases, and 8 bases lay between the germline ends. CDR3 protein: CASSPVDSNQPQHF. The CDR3 coding sequence is TGTGCCAGCAGTCCCGTCGATAGCAATCAGCCCCAGCATTTT.